The 25 T cell receptor beta chains reported below all come from one sample, sequenced in a study of blood T cell repertoires in COVID-19. Clones were sequenced by immunoSEQ multiplex PCR, and TCRdb holds only the in-frame ones, with some missing. The sample carries 130,000 to 150,000 clones, approximately 90% recorded once. The sequenced sample consisted of peripheral blood. Receptor source: a woman aged 35 to 49 with acute or convalescent COVID-19.

CDR3 loop: CASSTNPSGPGDEQFF. The CDR3 DNA reads as TGTGCCAGCAGCACAAATCCTAGCGGCCCTGGGGATGAGCAGTTCTTC. The chain couples TRBV7-9 to TRBJ2-1, with TRBD2 matching 7 bases. The CDR3 loop spans 16 amino acids. J lost 8 bases, V lost 5 bases, and 15 bases had no gene match. CDR1 and CDR2 (germline): SEHNR, FQNEAQ (reference sequence).

About this clone: The junction departs from germline at one end; a sequencing error may be responsible. J is TRBJ1-2 and V is TRBV12-3 or TRBV12-4; 8 bases are shared with TRBD1. This CDR3 has 11 amino acids. Here the CDR3 reads CASSDLDRVIF. In DNA form, the CDR3 reads TGTGCCAGCAGTGATTTGGACAGGGTAATCTTC.

The CDR3 loop is CASSSTTSGRNNEQFF. Here the CDR3 DNA reads TGCGCCAGCAGCTCGACCACTAGCGGTCGTAACAATGAGCAGTTCTTC. This sequence joins TRBV5-1 and TRBJ2-1; TRBD2 aligns across 8 bases. The germline gives CDR1 SGHRS, CDR2 YFSETQ. The V and J ends lost 3 bases and 5 bases, in that order; junction bases with no gene match: 10. The CDR3 loop spans 16 amino acids. Together with reference TRBV5-1 and TRBJ2-1, the CDR3 gives the full variable domain: KAGVTQTPRYLIKTRGQQVTLSCSPISGHRSVSWYQQTPGQGLQFLFEYFSETQRNKGNFPGRFSGRQFSNSRSEMNVSTLELGDSALYLCASSSTTSGRNNEQFFGPGTRLTVL.

This clone was observed a single time. V usage is TRBV27 and J usage is TRBJ2-3; D is possibly TRBD1 (5 bases). The V end lost 6 bases, the J end lost 3 bases, and 16 bases lay between the germline ends. The CDR3 has 15 amino acids. CDR1 is MNHEY, CDR2 SMNVEV, per germline (reference sequence). DNA for the CDR3: TGTGCCAGCAGCTCCACCCTCGACAGAACAGATACGCAGTATTTT. Encoded protein: CASSSTLDRTDTQYF.

The genes are TRBV7-9 and TRBJ1-1; 10 nucleotides match TRBD1. V lost 1 base and J lost 3; bases outside the gene matches: 8. The CDR3 sequence is 17 residues long. Germline loops: CDR1 SEHNR, CDR2 FQNEAQ (reference sequence). In DNA form, the CDR3 reads TGTGCCAGCAGCTTAGGACAGGGGGCATACGAGGACACTGAAGCTTTCTTT. This gives the protein CASSLGQGAYEDTEAFF.

The CDR3 DNA reads as TGCGCCAGCAGCCAACTATTTCGACAGGGTCTGAACACTGAAGCTTTCTTT. Translation gives CASSQLFRQGLNTEAFF. J is TRBJ1-1 and V is TRBV4-1; 7 nucleotides align to TRBD1. CDR1 is MGHRA and CDR2 is YSYEKL in the germline V gene. CDR3 size: 17 residues. V lost 2 bases and J lost 0; bases outside the gene matches: 9.

The V and J genes are TRBV11-3 and TRBJ1-5, with TRBD1 as a possible D gene (5 bases). The CDR3 contains 15 residues. Trimming left V 3 bases short and J 7 bases short, with 16 bases between. Per germline, CDR1 SGHNT and CDR2 YENEEA. CDR3 in DNA: TGTGCCAGCAGCTTCAAGTCCCAGGGTGGGCAGCCCCAGCATTTT. It translates to CASSFKSQGGQPQHF.

The rearrangement links TRBV6-2 or TRBV6-3 to TRBJ2-7, with 9 bases that match TRBD1. V lost 2 bases, J lost 2 bases, and 10 bases stayed unmatched. The germline V gene has CDR1 MNHEY and CDR2 SVGEGT. The CDR3 totals 17 residues. CDR3 sequence: CASSYASGTGRAYEQYF. DNA of the CDR3: TGTGCCAGCAGTTACGCCTCCGGGACAGGGCGAGCCTACGAGCAGTACTTC.

This clone appeared once. This chain uses TRBV25-1 with TRBJ2-1; the D is unclear. The V and J ends lost 3 bases and 0 bases respectively, with 9 bases between them. The CDR3 is made up of 15 amino acids. The germline gives CDR1 MGHDK, CDR2 SYGVNS. CDR3 region: CASSEVWSSYNEQFF. The CDR3 DNA sequence: TGTGCCAGCAGTGAGGTTTGGAGCTCCTACAATGAGCAGTTCTTC.

The CDR3 nucleotides are TGTGCCAGCAGCTGGGGCGGGACAGACACAGATACGCAGTATTTT. This sequence encodes CASSWGGTDTDTQYF. V usage is TRBV28 and J usage is TRBJ2-3; possibly TRBD1 for D (7 bases). Germline lookup yields CDR1 MDHEN and CDR2 SYDVKM. Between the trimmed V and J ends, which lost 6 bases and 2 bases, there was a span of 15 bases. CDR3 size: 15 residues. Using reference TRBV28 and TRBJ2-3 for the parts outside the CDR3, the full variable domain is DVKVTQSSRYLVKRTGEKVFLECVQDMDHENMFWYRQDPGLGLRLIYFSYDVKMKEKGDIPEGYSVSREKKERFSLILESASTNQTSMYLCASSWGGTDTDTQYFGPGTRLTVL.

The rearrangement uses TRBV2 and TRBJ2-1; possible D gene TRBD2, 5 bases. Trimming cost V 4 bases and J 4 bases, with 8 bases left between them. The CDR3 totals 13 residues. Germline V lookup: CDR1 SNHLY, CDR2 FYNNEI. The CDR3 nucleotides are TGTGCCAGCAGTGGGGAGACTTACAATGAGCAGTTCTTC. It specifies CASSGETYNEQFF.

The rearrangement uses TRBV29-1 and TRBJ1-1, with no clear D. The CDR3 is 13 amino acids. The V gene's germline CDR1 is SQVTM and CDR2 ANQGSEA. Trimming removed 5 bases from V and 0 bases from J, with 10 bases in between. This chain's CDR3 is CSVPSSVNTEAFF. DNA of the CDR3: TGCAGCGTTCCTTCGTCTGTGAACACTGAAGCTTTCTTT.

The chain employs TRBV5-1 and TRBJ2-2; possible D gene TRBD1, 5 bases. This CDR3 is 19 amino acids long. The V gene's germline CDR1 is SGHRS and CDR2 YFSETQ. Trimming stripped 1 base from V and 3 bases from J, with 22 bases between. The CDR3 DNA sequence: TGCGCCAGCAGCTTGTCCCAGGGCCTACTTACGTCCGACACCGGGGAGCTGTTTTTT. This encodes CASSLSQGLLTSDTGELFF.

This clone appeared a single time. The gene calls are TRBV3-1 (or the pseudogene TRBV3-2) and TRBJ2-5; TRBD1 is a possible D gene (6 bases). Between the trimmed V and J ends, which lost 3 bases and 6 bases, there was a span of 14 bases. Germline loops: CDR1 LGHDT, CDR2 YNNKEL (reference sequence). This CDR3 spans 14 amino acids. CDR3: CASSQARGFKTQYF. The CDR3 nucleotides read TGTGCCAGCAGCCAGGCTAGGGGGTTTAAGACCCAGTACTTC.

The V and J genes are TRBV7-3 and TRBJ2-2; 12 nucleotides align to TRBD2. Germline trimming cut 5 bases from V and 4 bases from J; bases unmatched to any gene: 5. This CDR3 is built from 16 residues. Germline values: CDR1 SGHTA, CDR2 FQGTGA. The CDR3 DNA follows: TGTGCCAGCAGCCCGGGACTAGCGGGCTTCACCGGGGAGCTGTTTTTT. Protein product: CASSPGLAGFTGELFF.

V gene TRBV4-1 combines with J gene TRBJ1-6, with D possibly TRBD1 on 6 matching bases. This CDR3 contains 13 residues. The germline V gene encodes CDR1 MGHRA and CDR2 YSYEKL. V lost 2 bases and J 10 bases, leaving 9 bases between the germline ends. Here the CDR3 DNA reads TGCGCCAGCAGCCAAATGGGGGCCTCACCCCTCCACTTT. This encodes CASSQMGASPLHF.

The rearrangement links TRBV2 to TRBJ1-6; 8 positions agree with TRBD1. The V gene end was trimmed by 8 bases and the J gene end by 10 bases; junction bases not matched to a gene: 7. CDR3 length: 13 residues. From germline, CDR1 is SNHLY and CDR2 FYNNEI. In DNA form, the CDR3 reads TGTGCCAGCCAGACAGGGGAAGGCTCACCCCTCCACTTT. Protein sequence: CASQTGEGSPLHF.

The chain has TRBV19 and TRBJ2-1; TRBD2 agrees at 9 bases. The germline V gene encodes CDR1 LNHDA and CDR2 SQIVND (reference sequence). V shed 7 bases, J shed 7 bases, and the junction held 5 bases outside the gene matches. This CDR3 has 13 residues. The CDR3 protein is CASKRAGGNEQFF. Here the CDR3 DNA reads TGTGCCAGTAAAAGAGCGGGGGGAAATGAGCAGTTCTTC.

This sequence joins TRBV2 and TRBJ2-5; tentative D call: TRBD1 (6 bases). CDR3 size: 14 residues. V dropped 4 bases and J dropped 0 bases, with 9 bases sitting between them. Germline V gene data show CDR1 as SNHLY and CDR2 as FYNNEI. The CDR3 loop is CASSVDRNQETQYF. The CDR3 nucleotides are TGTGCCAGCAGTGTGGACAGAAACCAAGAGACCCAGTACTTC.

A single count supports this clone. This chain joins TRBV11-3 and TRBJ2-1; TRBD2 aligns across 8 bases. Trimming at V came to 1 base and at J to 4 bases, leaving 6 bases not matched to a gene. This CDR3 comprises 16 residues. Per the germline V gene, CDR1 is SGHNT and CDR2 is YENEEA. The CDR3 loop reads CASSLAGTRPYNEQFF. CDR3 nucleotide sequence: TGTGCCAGCAGCTTAGCCGGGACTAGGCCATACAATGAGCAGTTCTTC.

The chain couples TRBV28 to TRBJ2-5, with a tentative D call TRBD2 (6 bases). V shed 5 bases and J shed 3 bases, with 13 bases lying between them. Germline V gene lookup returns CDR1 MDHEN and CDR2 SYDVKM. The CDR3 is 14 residues long. The CDR3 loop reads CASSLGDFEETQYF. The CDR3 region has the DNA TGTGCCAGCAGTCTAGGGGACTTCGAAGAGACCCAGTACTTC.

This chain links TRBV11-2 with TRBJ2-1; D might be TRBD2 (5 bases). Germline V gene lookup returns CDR1 SGHAT and CDR2 FQNNGV. Trimming removed 3 bases at V and 7 bases at J, with 13 bases between. The CDR3 runs to 14 residues. The DNA of the CDR3 is TGTGCCAGCAGCTTTTACCTTAGCGTAAATGAGCAGTTCTTC. Its translation: CASSFYLSVNEQFF.

This rearrangement joins TRBV19 to TRBJ1-5, with 9 bases that match TRBD1. V was pared by 4 bases and J by 2 bases, with 9 bases of the junction left unmatched. The CDR3 extends over 17 amino acids. Germline assignment: CDR1 LNHDA and CDR2 SQIVND (reference sequence). The CDR3 is CASSTTGGYVGNQPQHF. CDR3 sequence (DNA): TGTGCCAGTAGTACCACAGGGGGCTATGTTGGCAATCAGCCCCAGCATTTT.

The chain has TRBV6-5 and TRBJ2-5, with D tentatively TRBD1 (6 bases). This CDR3 is 15 amino acids long. The germline V gene has CDR1 MNHEY and CDR2 SVGAGI. Trimming left V 6 bases short and J 2 bases short, with 16 bases between. This chain's CDR3 is CASRPEVRGQETQYF. The CDR3 nucleotides read TGTGCCAGCAGGCCGGAGGTCAGGGGTCAAGAGACCCAGTACTTC.

The V and J genes are TRBV10-3 and TRBJ2-7; the match to TRBD2 covers 15 bases. Germline V gene data show CDR1 as ENHRY and CDR2 as SYGVKD. The V and J ends lost 7 bases and 6 bases, in that order; junction bases with no gene match: 13. The CDR3 has 17 residues. CDR3 residues: CAIMDSGLAGGRSEQYF. The DNA of the CDR3 is TGTGCCATCATGGACAGCGGACTAGCGGGAGGGCGGTCCGAGCAGTACTTC.